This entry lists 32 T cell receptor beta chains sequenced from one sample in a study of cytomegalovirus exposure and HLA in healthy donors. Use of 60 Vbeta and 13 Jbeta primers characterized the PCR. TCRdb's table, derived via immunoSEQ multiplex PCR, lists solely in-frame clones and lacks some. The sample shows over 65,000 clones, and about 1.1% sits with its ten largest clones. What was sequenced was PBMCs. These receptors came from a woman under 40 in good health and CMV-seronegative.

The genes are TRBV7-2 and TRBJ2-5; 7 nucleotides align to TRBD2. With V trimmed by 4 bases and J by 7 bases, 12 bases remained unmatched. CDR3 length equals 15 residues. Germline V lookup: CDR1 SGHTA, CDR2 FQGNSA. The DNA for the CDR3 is TGTGCCAGCAGCTCGGACCGCGGGGGAGCAGGGACCCAGTACTTC. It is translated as CASSSDRGGAGTQYF.

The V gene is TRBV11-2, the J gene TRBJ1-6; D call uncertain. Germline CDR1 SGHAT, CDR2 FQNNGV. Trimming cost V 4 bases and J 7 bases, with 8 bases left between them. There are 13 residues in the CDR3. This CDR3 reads CASSSQSNSPLHF. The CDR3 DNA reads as TGTGCCAGCAGCTCGCAGTCAAATTCACCCCTCCACTTT.

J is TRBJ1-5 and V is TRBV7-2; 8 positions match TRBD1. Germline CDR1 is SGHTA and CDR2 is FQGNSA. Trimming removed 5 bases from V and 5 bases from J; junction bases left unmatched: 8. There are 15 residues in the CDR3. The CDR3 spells CASSETGTGYQPQHF. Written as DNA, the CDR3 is TGTGCCAGCAGCGAAACCGGGACAGGCTATCAGCCCCAGCATTTT.

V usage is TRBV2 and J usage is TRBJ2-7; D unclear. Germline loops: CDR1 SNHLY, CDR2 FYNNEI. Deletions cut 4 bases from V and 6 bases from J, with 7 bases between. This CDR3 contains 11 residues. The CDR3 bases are TGTGCCAGCAGTGCCTCCGGCGAGCAGTACTTC. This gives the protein CASSASGEQYF.

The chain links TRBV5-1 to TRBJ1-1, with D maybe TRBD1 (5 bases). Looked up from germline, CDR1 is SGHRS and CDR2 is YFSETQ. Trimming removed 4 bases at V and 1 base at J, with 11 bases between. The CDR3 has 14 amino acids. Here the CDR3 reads CASSPDRRNTEAFF. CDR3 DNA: TGCGCCAGCAGCCCCGACAGAAGGAACACTGAAGCTTTCTTT.

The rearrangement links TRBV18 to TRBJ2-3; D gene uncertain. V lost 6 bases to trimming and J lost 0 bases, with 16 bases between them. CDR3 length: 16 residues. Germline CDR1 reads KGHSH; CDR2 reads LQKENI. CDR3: CASSNDVITSTDTQYF. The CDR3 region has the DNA TGTGCCAGCTCGAACGATGTGATAACTAGCACAGATACGCAGTATTTT.

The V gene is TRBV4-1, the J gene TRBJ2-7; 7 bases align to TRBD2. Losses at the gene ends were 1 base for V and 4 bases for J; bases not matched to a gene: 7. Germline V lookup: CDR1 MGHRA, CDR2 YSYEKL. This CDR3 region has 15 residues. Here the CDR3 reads CASSQVLRGGYEQYF. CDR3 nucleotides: TGCGCCAGCAGCCAAGTATTGCGGGGAGGGTACGAGCAGTACTTC.

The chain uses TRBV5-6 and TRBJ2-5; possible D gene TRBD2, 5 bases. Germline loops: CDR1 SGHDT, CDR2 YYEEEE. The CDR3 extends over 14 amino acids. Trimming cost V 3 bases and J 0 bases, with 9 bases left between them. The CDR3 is CASSSLAYQETQYF. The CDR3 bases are TGTGCCAGCAGCTCATTAGCGTACCAAGAGACCCAGTACTTC.

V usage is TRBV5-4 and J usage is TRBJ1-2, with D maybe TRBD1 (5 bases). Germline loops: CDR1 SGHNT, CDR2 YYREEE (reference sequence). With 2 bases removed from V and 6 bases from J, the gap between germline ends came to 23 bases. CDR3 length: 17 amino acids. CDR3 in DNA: TGTGCCAGCAGCTTATTTACCTACAGCGGTGCGGGGGATGGCTACACCTTC. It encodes CASSLFTYSGAGDGYTF.

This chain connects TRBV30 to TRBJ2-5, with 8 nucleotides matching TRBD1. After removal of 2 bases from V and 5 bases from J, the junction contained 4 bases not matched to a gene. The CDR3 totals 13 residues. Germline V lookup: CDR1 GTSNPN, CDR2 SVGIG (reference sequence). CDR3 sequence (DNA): TGTGCCTGGAGTCTCCAGGGGGCTGAGACCCAGTACTTC. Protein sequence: CAWSLQGAETQYF.

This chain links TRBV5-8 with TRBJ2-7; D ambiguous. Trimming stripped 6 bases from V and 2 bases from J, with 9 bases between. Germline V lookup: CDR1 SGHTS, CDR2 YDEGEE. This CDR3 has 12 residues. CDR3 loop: CASTAEAYEQYF. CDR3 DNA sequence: TGTGCCAGCACCGCGGAAGCCTACGAGCAGTACTTC.

CDR3: CASSPQQGARTEAFF. The CDR3 DNA is TGTGCCAGCAGCCCACAACAGGGGGCAAGGACTGAAGCTTTCTTT. The rearrangement uses TRBV7-9 and TRBJ1-1; 9 nucleotides line up with TRBD1. V lost 5 bases, J lost 5 bases, and 9 bases stayed unmatched. The germline V gene encodes CDR1 SEHNR and CDR2 FQNEAQ (reference sequence). The CDR3 totals 15 residues.

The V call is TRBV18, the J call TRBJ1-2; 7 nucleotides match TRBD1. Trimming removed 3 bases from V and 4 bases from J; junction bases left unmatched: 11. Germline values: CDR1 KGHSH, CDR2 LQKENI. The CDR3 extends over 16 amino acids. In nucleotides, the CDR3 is TGTGCCAGCTCACCGGGTGGGGGACAGCAGACCTATGGCTACACCTTC. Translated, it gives CASSPGGGQQTYGYTF.

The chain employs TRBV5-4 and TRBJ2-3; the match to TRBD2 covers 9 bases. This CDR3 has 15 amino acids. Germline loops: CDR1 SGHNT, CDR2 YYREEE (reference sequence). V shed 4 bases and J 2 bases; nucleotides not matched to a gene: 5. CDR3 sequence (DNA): TGTGCCAGCAGCCCGGGACTAGCTTCCACAGATACGCAGTATTTT. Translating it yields CASSPGLASTDTQYF.

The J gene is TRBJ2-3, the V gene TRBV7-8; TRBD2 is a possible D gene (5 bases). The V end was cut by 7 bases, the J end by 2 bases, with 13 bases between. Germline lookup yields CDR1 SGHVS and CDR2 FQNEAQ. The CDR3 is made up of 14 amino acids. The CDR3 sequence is CASNLGGPTDTQYF. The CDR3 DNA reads TGTGCCAGCAACCTGGGCGGGCCCACAGATACGCAGTATTTT.

The CDR3 region is CASGPGSSGNTIYF. The CDR3, as DNA: TGTGCCAGCGGTCCAGGGTCCTCTGGAAACACCATATATTTT. The rearrangement uses TRBV6-5 and TRBJ1-3, with D possibly being TRBD1 (5 bases). V was clipped by 8 bases and J by 0 bases, with 11 bases between them. The CDR3 totals 14 residues. Germline V gene lookup returns CDR1 MNHEY and CDR2 SVGAGI.

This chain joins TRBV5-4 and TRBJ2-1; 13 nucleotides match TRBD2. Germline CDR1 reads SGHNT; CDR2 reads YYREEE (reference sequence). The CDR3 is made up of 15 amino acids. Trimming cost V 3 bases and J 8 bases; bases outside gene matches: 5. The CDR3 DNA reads TGTGCCAGCAGCTCCAGGACTAGCGGGAGCCATGAGCAGTTCTTC. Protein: CASSSRTSGSHEQFF.

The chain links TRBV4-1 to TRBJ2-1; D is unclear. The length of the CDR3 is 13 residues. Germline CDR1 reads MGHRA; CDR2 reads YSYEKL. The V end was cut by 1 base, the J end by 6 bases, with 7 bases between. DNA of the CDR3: TGCGCCAGCAGCCAAGGGCTTCTCAATGAGCAGTTCTTC. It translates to CASSQGLLNEQFF.

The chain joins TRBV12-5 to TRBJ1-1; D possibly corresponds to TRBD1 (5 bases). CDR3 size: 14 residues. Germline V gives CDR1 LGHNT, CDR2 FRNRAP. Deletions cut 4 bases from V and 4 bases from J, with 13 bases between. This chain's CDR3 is CASGSNPQGTEAFF. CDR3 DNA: TGTGCTAGTGGTTCGAATCCCCAGGGCACTGAAGCTTTCTTT.

In DNA form, the CDR3 reads TGTGCCAGCAAGGGGTATACAGCTAACACTGAAGCTTTCTTT. This encodes CASKGYTANTEAFF. This chain joins TRBV6-1 and TRBJ1-1, with D tentatively TRBD1 (5 bases). The germline gives CDR1 MNHNS, CDR2 SASEGT. Trimming removed 7 bases at V and 2 bases at J, with 14 bases between. There are 14 residues in the CDR3.

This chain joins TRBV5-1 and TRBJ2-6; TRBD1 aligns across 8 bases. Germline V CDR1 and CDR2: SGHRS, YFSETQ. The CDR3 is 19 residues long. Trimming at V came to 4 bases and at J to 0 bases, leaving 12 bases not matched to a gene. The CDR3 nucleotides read TGCGCCAGCAGCCCGACCGGGACAGGTCCCCTCTCTGGGGCCAACGTCCTGACTTTC. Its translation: CASSPTGTGPLSGANVLTF.

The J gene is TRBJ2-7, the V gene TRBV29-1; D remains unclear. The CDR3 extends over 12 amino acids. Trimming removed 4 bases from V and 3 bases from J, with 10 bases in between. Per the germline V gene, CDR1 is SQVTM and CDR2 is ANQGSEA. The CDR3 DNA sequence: TGCAGCGTTGTAACCAGAAGCTACGAGCAGTACTTC. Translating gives CSVVTRSYEQYF.

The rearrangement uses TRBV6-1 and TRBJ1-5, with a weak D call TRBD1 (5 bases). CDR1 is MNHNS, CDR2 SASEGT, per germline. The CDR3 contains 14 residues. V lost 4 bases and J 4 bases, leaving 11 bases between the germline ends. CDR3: CASSGNRSNQPQHF. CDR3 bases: TGTGCCAGCAGTGGGAACAGGTCAAATCAGCCCCAGCATTTT.

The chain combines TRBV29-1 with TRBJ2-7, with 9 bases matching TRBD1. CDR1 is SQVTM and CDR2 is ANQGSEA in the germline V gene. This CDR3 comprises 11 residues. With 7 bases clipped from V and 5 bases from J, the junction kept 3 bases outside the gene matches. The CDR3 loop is CSAWTGDEQYF. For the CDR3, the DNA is TGCAGCGCCTGGACAGGGGACGAGCAGTACTTC.

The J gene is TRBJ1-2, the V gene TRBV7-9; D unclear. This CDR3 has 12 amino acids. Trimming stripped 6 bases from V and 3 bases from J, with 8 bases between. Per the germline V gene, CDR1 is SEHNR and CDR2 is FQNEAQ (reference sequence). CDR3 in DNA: TGTGCCAGCAGTCCTATATACTATGGCTACACCTTC. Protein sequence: CASSPIYYGYTF.

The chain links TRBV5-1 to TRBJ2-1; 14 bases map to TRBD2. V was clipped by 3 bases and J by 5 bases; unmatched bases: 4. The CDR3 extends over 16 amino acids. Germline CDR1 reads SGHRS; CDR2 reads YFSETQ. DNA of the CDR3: TGCGCCAGCAGCTCCGGACTAGCGGGGGGCCACAATGAGCAGTTCTTC. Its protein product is CASSSGLAGGHNEQFF.

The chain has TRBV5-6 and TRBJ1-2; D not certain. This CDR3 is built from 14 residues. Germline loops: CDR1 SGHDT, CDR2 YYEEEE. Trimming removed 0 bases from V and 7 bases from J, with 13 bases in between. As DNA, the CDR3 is TGTGCCAGCAGCTTGGGGCAGATTGTAAGTGGCTACACCTTC. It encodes CASSLGQIVSGYTF.

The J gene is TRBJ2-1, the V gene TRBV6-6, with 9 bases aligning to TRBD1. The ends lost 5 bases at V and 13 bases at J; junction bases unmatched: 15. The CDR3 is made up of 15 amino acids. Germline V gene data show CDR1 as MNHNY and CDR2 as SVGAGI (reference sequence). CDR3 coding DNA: TGTGCCAGCAGTACGTCCCGGGACGGGACAGGGAGACAGTTCTTC. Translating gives CASSTSRDGTGRQFF.

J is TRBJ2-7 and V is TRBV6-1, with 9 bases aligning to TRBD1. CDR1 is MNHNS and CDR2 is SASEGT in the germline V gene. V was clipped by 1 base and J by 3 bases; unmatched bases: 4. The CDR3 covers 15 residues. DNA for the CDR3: TGTGCCAGCAGTGAAGGGGAGACAGGGGGCTACGAGCAGTACTTC. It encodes CASSEGETGGYEQYF.

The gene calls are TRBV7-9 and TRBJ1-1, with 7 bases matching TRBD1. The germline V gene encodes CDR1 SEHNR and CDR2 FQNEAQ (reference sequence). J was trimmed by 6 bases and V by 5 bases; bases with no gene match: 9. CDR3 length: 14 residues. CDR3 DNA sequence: TGTGCCAGCAGCAAAACTGACAGGGAAGCTGAAGCTTTCTTT. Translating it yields CASSKTDREAEAFF.

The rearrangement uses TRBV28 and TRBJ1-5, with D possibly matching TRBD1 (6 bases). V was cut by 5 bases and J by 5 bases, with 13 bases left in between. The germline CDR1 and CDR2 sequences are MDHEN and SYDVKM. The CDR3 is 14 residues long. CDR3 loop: CASSSRGGDQPQHF. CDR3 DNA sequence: TGTGCCAGCAGTAGCAGGGGAGGGGATCAGCCCCAGCATTTT.

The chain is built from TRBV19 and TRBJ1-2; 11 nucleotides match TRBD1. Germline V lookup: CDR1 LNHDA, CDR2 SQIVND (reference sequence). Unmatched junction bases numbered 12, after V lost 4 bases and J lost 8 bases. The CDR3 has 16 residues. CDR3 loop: CASSNLIVGQGGGYTF. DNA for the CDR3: TGTGCCAGTAGTAACCTGATCGTGGGACAGGGGGGCGGCTACACCTTC. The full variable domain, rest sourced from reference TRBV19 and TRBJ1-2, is DGGITQSPKYLFRKEGQNVTLSCEQNLNHDAMYWYRQDPGQGLRLIYYSQIVNDFQKGDIAEGYSVSREKKESFPLTVTSAQKNPTAFYLCASSNLIVGQGGGYTFGSGTRLTVV.